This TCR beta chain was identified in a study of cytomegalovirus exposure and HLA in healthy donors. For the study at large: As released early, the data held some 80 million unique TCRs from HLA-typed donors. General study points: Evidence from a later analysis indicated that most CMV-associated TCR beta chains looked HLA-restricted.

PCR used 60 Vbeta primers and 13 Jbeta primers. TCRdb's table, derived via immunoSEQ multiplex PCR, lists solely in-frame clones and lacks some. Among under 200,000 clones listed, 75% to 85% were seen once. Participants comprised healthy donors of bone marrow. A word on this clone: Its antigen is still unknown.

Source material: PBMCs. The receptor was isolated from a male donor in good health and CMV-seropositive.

Written as DNA, the CDR3 is TGTGCCAGCAGCGCACTCCTGCGGGGGTTTGGAAATGAGCAGTTCTTC. Translated: CASSALLRGFGNEQFF. This chain connects TRBV11-2 to TRBJ2-1, with TRBD2 matching 7 bases. The CDR3 length is 16 residues. V dropped 5 bases and J dropped 7; count of bases not matched to a gene: 14. Germline V gene lookup returns CDR1 SGHAT and CDR2 FQNNGV.